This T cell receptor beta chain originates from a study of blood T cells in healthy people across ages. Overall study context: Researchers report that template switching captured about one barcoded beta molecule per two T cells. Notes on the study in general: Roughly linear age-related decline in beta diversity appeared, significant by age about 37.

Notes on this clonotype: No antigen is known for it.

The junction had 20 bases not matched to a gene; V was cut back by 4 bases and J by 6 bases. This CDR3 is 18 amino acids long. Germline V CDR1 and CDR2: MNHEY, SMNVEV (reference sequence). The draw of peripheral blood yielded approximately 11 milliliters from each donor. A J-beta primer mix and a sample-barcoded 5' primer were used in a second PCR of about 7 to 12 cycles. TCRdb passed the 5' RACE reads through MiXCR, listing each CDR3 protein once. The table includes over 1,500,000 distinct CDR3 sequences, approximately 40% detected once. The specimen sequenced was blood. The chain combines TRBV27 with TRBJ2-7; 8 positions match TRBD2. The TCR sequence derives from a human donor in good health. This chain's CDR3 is CASSSFDGGASGILEQYF. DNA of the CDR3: TGTGCCAGCAGTTCCTTTGACGGGGGGGCCTCCGGGATTCTCGAGCAGTACTTC.